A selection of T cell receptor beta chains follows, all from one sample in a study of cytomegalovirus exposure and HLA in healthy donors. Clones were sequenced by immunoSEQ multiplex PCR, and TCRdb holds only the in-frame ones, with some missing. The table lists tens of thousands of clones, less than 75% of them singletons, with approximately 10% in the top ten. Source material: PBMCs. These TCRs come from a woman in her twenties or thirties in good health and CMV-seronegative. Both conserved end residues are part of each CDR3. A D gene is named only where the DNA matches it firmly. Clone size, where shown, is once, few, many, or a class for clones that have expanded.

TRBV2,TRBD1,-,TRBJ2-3,CASSARDRATDTQYF,TGTGCCAGCAGTGCTCGGGACAGGGCAACGGATACGCAGTATTTT
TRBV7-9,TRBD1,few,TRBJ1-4,CASSPGGTNEKLFF,TGTGCCAGCAGCCCAGGGGGGACTAATGAAAAACTGTTTTTT
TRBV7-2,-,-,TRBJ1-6,CARGTQQGLFGNSPLHF,TGTGCCAGGGGAACCCAACAGGGTTTATTCGGTAATTCACCCCTCCACTTT
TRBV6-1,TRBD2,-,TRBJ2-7,CASSAGLAGNSYEQYF,TGTGCCAGCAGTGCAGGACTAGCGGGGAACTCCTACGAGCAGTACTTC
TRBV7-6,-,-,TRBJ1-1,CASSPWVGGDTEAFF,TGTGCCAGCAGCCCATGGGTAGGGGGGGACACTGAAGCTTTCTTT
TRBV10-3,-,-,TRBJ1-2,CAISEANQGGYGYTF,TGTGCCATCAGTGAGGCGAACCAGGGCGGCTATGGCTACACCTTC
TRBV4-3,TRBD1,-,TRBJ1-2,CASSQDRTGGRYGYTF,TGCGCCAGCAGCCAAGACCGGACAGGGGGAAGGTATGGCTACACCTTC
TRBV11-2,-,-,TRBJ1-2,CASSLEAGINYGYTF,TGTGCCAGCAGCTTAGAGGCAGGGATAAACTATGGCTACACCTTC
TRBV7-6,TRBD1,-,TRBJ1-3,CASSLDRGPGNTIYF,TGTGCCAGCAGCCTCGACAGGGGGCCTGGAAACACCATATATTTT
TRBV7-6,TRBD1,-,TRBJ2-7,CASSSYRDRVNYEQYF,TGTGCCAGCAGCTCGTACCGGGACAGGGTCAACTACGAGCAGTACTTC
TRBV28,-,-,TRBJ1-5,CASITHARGFNQPQHF,TGTGCCAGCATCACCCACGCCCGGGGGTTCAATCAGCCCCAGCATTTT
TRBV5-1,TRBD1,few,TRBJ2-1,CASSGQGFMRSYNEQFF,TGCGCCAGCAGCGGACAGGGGTTTATGCGCTCCTACAATGAGCAGTTCTTC
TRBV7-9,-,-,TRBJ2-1,CASSSNTLTGYNEQFF,TGTGCCAGCAGCTCCAATACACTGACGGGATACAATGAGCAGTTCTTC
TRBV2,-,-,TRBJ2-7,CASSADSPWSYEQYF,TGTGCCAGCAGCGCCGACAGTCCGTGGTCCTACGAGCAGTACTTC
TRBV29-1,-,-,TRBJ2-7,CSVVTDPSYEQYF,TGCAGCGTTGTGACAGACCCCTCCTACGAGCAGTACTTC
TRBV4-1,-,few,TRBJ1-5,CASSPTVNQPQHF,TGCGCCAGCAGCCCGACAGTCAATCAGCCCCAGCATTTT
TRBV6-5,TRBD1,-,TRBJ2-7,CASSPRQGAYEQYF,TGTGCCAGCAGTCCCAGACAGGGGGCCTACGAGCAGTACTTC
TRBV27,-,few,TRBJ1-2,CASSQSPGGYTF,TGTGCCAGCAGCCAGTCCCCAGGTGGCTACACCTTC
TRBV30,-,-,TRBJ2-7,CAWSVNRPPYEQYF,TGTGCCTGGAGTGTCAACAGGCCACCCTACGAGCAGTACTTC
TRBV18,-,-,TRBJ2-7,CASSFTFPVLSIEDEQYF,TGTGCCAGCTCCTTCACGTTCCCGGTTCTGAGTATAGAGGACGAGCAGTACTTC
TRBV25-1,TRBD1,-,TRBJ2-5,CASSESPGQGAGETQYF,TGTGCCAGCAGTGAATCCCCAGGACAGGGGGCAGGAGAGACCCAGTACTTC
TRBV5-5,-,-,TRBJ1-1,CASSLAVNTEAFF,TGTGCCAGCAGCTTGGCGGTGAACACTGAAGCTTTCTTT
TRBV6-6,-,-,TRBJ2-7,CASSTVQGRLVEQYF,TGTGCCAGCAGCACCGTTCAGGGGCGACTCGTCGAGCAGTACTTC
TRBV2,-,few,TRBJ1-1,CASSEEGTEAFF,TGTGCCAGCAGTGAAGAGGGGACTGAAGCTTTCTTT
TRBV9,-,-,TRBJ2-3,CAPQVTDTQYF,TGTGCCCCTCAGGTCACAGATACGCAGTATTTT
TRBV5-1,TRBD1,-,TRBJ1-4,CASSWGQGGEKLFF,TGCGCCAGCAGCTGGGGACAGGGGGGTGAAAAACTGTTTTTT
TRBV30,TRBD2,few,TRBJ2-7,CAWKTSGVAYEQYF,TGTGCCTGGAAGACTAGCGGGGTTGCCTACGAGCAGTACTTC
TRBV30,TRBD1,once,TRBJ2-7,CAWTRQGANHEQYF,TGTGCCTGGACCCGACAGGGGGCTAACCACGAGCAGTACTTC
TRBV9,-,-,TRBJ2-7,CASSVDSAPSYEQYF,TGTGCCAGCAGCGTCGATAGCGCTCCCTCCTACGAGCAGTACTTC
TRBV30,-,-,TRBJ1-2,CAWSSGGHYGYTF,TGTGCCTGGAGTTCTGGGGGCCACTATGGCTACACCTTC
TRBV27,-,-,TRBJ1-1,CASSSRQRAGDTEAFF,TGTGCCAGCAGTTCCAGACAGAGGGCGGGGGACACTGAAGCTTTCTTT
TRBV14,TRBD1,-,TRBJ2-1,CASSQMGQGRHEQFF,TGTGCCAGCAGCCAAATGGGACAGGGTAGGCATGAGCAGTTCTTC
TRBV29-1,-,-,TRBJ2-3,CSVEDGLAIHTQYF,TGCAGCGTTGAAGATGGTCTAGCCATACATACGCAGTATTTT
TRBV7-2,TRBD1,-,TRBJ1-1,CASSTQTGGGTEAFF,TGTGCCAGCAGCACCCAGACAGGGGGCGGCACTGAAGCTTTCTTT
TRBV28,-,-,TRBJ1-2,CASSLWSGSKGGRYGYTF,TGTGCCAGCAGTTTATGGTCGGGCAGCAAGGGAGGGAGATATGGCTACACCTTC
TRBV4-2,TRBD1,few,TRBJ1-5,CASSRFAQDRGLQPQHF,TGTGCCAGCAGCCGTTTCGCTCAGGACAGGGGGCTTCAGCCCCAGCATTTT
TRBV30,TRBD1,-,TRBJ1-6,CAWRGRDRSGSPLHF,TGTGCCTGGAGAGGGCGGGACAGGTCCGGGTCACCCCTCCACTTT
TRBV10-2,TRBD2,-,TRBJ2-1,CATRTSGGQSDHNEQFF,TGCGCCACCCGGACTAGCGGGGGGCAGAGTGACCACAATGAGCAGTTCTTC
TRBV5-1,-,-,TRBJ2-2,CASSLAFELNTGELFF,TGCGCCAGCAGCTTGGCCTTCGAACTGAACACCGGGGAGCTGTTTTTT
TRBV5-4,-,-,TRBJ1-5,CASSLGLRRAIQGNQPQHF,TGTGCCAGCAGCTTGGGGCTGCGCAGGGCGATCCAGGGCAATCAGCCCCAGCATTTT
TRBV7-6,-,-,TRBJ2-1,CASSLGDTVGMDEQFF,TGTGCCAGCAGCTTAGGGGACACGGTCGGCATGGATGAGCAGTTCTTC
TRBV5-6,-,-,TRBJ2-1,CASSSTGYNEQFF,TGTGCCAGCAGTTCGACTGGGTACAATGAGCAGTTCTTC
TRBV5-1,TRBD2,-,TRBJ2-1,CASSLLLAGGPGEQFF,TGCGCCAGCAGCCTGTTATTAGCGGGGGGGCCGGGTGAGCAGTTCTTC
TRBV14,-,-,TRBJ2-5,CASSQVRQPKETQYF,TGTGCCAGCAGCCAAGTCCGACAGCCCAAAGAGACCCAGTACTTC
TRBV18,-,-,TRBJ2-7,CASSPLAEGYEQYF,TGTGCCAGCTCACCACTAGCGGAAGGCTACGAGCAGTACTTC
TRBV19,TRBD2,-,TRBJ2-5,CASRAGGVETQYF,TGTGCCAGTAGGGCGGGGGGCGTAGAGACCCAGTACTTC
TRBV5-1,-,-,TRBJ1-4,CASSLDHRNEKLFF,TGCGCCAGCAGCTTGGACCATCGGAATGAAAAACTGTTTTTT
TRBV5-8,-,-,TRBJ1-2,CASSFDPGGNYGYTF,TGTGCCAGCAGCTTTGACCCCGGGGGAAACTATGGCTACACCTTC
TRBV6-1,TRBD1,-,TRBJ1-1,CASSGDRGFGTEAFF,TGTGCCAGCAGTGGGGACAGGGGGTTTGGAACTGAAGCTTTCTTT
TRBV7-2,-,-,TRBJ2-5,CASSFQTAGETQYF,TGTGCCAGCAGCTTCCAGACGGCAGGCGAGACCCAGTACTTC
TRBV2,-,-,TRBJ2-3,CASIEGRGGPADTQYF,TGTGCCAGCATCGAGGGGAGGGGGGGCCCGGCAGATACGCAGTATTTT
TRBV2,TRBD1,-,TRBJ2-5,CASSAGTAQETQYF,TGTGCCAGCAGCGCCGGGACAGCCCAAGAGACCCAGTACTTC
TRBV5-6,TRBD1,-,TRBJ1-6,CASSLGEGGSYSPLHF,TGTGCCAGCAGCTTAGGGGAAGGGGGCTCGTATTCACCCCTCCACTTT
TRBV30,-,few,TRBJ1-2,CAWSVSAGGYTF,TGTGCCTGGAGTGTATCTGCAGGCGGCTACACCTTC
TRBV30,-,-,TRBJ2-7,CAWAYIRGWEQYF,TGTGCCTGGGCTTATATCAGGGGTTGGGAGCAGTACTTC
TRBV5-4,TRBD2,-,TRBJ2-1,CASSRRLAGDFNEQFF,TGTGCCAGCAGCCGCCGTCTAGCGGGGGACTTCAATGAGCAGTTCTTC
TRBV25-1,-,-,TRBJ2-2,CASSEFEGLGELFF,TGTGCCAGCAGTGAATTTGAGGGTCTCGGGGAGCTGTTTTTT